The TCR beta chain under discussion was sequenced for a study of CD8 T cells in ankylosing spondylitis. Study results and caveats: A TCR beta motif of under ten highly homologous variants seemed to mark ankylosing spondylitis blood. Within peripheral blood, clones linked to disease were CD8+ and relatively rare. It was reported that disease-linked clones were significantly enriched in matched ankylosing spondylitis synovial fluid.

For this clonotype: Its specificity is not known.

Germline lookup yields CDR1 SGHAT and CDR2 FQNNGV. The CDR3 is 16 residues long. V lost 5 bases and J lost 12, with 29 bases in between. Each TCR beta library was made by quantitative 5'-RACE that incorporated molecular barcodes. Using its own MiXCR run on the 5' RACE reads, TCRdb lists one record per CDR3 protein. The table records about 220,000 distinct CDR3 sequences, 15% to 20% of them present only once. V and J are TRBV11-2 and TRBJ2-7; D is unresolved. Sequencing was done on a sample of blood, either unsorted or a sorted T cell fraction (not recorded which). The clonotype comes from a male donor with ankylosing spondylitis. The CDR3: CASSQAPSLSGSGPYF. CDR3 DNA: TGTGCCAGCAGCCAGGCCCCAAGTCTCTCGGGCTCAGGTCCGTACTTC.